One sample yielded the 20 T cell receptor beta chains listed below, sequenced in a study of blood T cell repertoires in COVID-19. Clones were sequenced by immunoSEQ multiplex PCR, and TCRdb holds only the in-frame ones, with some missing. The sample consists of about 33,000 clones, 78% of them appearing once. The material sequenced was peripheral blood. The receptors here all came from a man at least 80 years old with acute or convalescent COVID-19.

This clone was observed once. V and J are TRBV7-2 and TRBJ2-7, with a weak D call TRBD1 (6 bases). The V gene lost 6 bases and the J gene lost 0 bases, with 12 bases spanning the gap. CDR3 length equals 14 residues. Germline assignment: CDR1 SGHTA and CDR2 FQGNSA. CDR3 region: CASSRRGSSYEQYF. The DNA for the CDR3 is TGTGCCAGCAGTCGCAGGGGTAGCTCCTACGAGCAGTACTTC.

The V and J genes are TRBV5-5 and TRBJ1-6; D call uncertain. Between the trimmed V and J ends, which lost 6 bases and 7 bases, there was a span of 11 bases. The CDR3 consists of 13 residues. CDR1 and CDR2 from the germline V gene are SGHKS and YYEKEE (reference sequence). In nucleotides, the CDR3 is TGTGCCAGCATGCGGGGATGGAATTCACCCCTCCACTTT. Amino acid sequence: CASMRGWNSPLHF.

The chain carries TRBV29-1 and TRBJ1-2; D may be TRBD1 (5 bases). CDR1 SQVTM and CDR2 ANQGSEA come from the germline V gene. This CDR3 spans 12 amino acids. V lost 3 bases to trimming and J lost 4 bases, with 9 bases between them. CDR3: CSVDRGGYGYTF. The CDR3 DNA is TGCAGCGTTGATCGCGGGGGCTATGGCTACACCTTC.

The V and J genes are TRBV6-5 and TRBJ2-3; D possibly corresponds to TRBD1 (5 bases). CDR3 length equals 11 residues. Trimming removed 6 bases at V and 6 bases at J, with 7 bases between. The germline CDR1 and CDR2 sequences are MNHEY and SVGAGI. The CDR3 spells CASSWGDTQYF. As DNA, the CDR3 is TGTGCCAGCAGCTGGGGCGATACGCAGTATTTT.

This sequence joins TRBV2 and TRBJ1-5, with D unresolved. The CDR3 spans 15 residues. Germline V gene data show CDR1 as SNHLY and CDR2 as FYNNEI. V lost 4 bases and J lost 0, with 10 bases in between. DNA of the CDR3: TGTGCCAGCAGTGGTAGTTTGTATAGCAATCAGCCCCAGCATTTT. It is translated as CASSGSLYSNQPQHF.

This clone was seen only a few times. The CDR3 loop is CASSLNSPNYGYTF. CDR3 DNA: TGTGCCAGCAGTTTAAACAGCCCTAACTATGGCTACACCTTC. This chain links TRBV27 with TRBJ1-2, with D unclear. Germline V lookup: CDR1 MNHEY, CDR2 SMNVEV (reference sequence). Trimming took 2 bases from V and 0 from J, leaving 7 bases between them. This CDR3 region has 14 residues.

CDR3 region: CASSLAWTGSSTEAFF. CDR3 nucleotides: TGTGCCAGCAGCTTGGCCTGGACAGGGTCTAGTACTGAAGCTTTCTTT. This rearrangement joins TRBV5-6 to TRBJ1-1, with 8 bases lining up with TRBD1. Germline-derived CDR1 and CDR2 are SGHDT and YYEEEE. The V and J ends lost 0 bases and 5 bases, in that order; junction bases with no gene match: 9. The CDR3 consists of 16 residues.

This rearrangement joins TRBV5-1 to TRBJ2-1; maybe TRBD2 (6 bases). CDR1 and CDR2 from the germline V gene are SGHRS and YFSETQ. Trimming cost V 5 bases and J 9 bases, with 15 bases left between them. The CDR3 is made up of 13 amino acids. The CDR3 sequence is CASRPGESGEQFF. In DNA, the CDR3 is TGCGCCAGCAGGCCGGGGGAATCTGGTGAGCAGTTCTTC.

This sequence joins TRBV19 and TRBJ1-2; a possible D gene is TRBD1 (5 bases). The CDR3 length is 15 residues. Germline CDR1 and CDR2: LNHDA and SQIVND (reference sequence). V was clipped by 6 bases and J by 3 bases, with 17 bases between them. The CDR3 region is CASSTPGGVDYGYTF. The CDR3 DNA reads as TGTGCCAGTAGCACCCCGGGGGGGGTCGACTATGGCTACACCTTC.

The rearrangement uses TRBV19 and TRBJ2-1; TRBD1 is a possible D gene (5 bases). Germline V CDR1 and CDR2: LNHDA, SQIVND (reference sequence). The CDR3 covers 13 residues. V was pared by 1 base and J by 12 bases, with 13 bases between. The CDR3 sequence: CASSIGWQGGQFF. The CDR3 nucleotides read TGTGCCAGTAGTATAGGGTGGCAGGGTGGGCAGTTCTTC.

The rearrangement uses TRBV4-2 and TRBJ2-7; 11 bases are a match to TRBD2. The germline CDR1 and CDR2 sequences are LGHNA and YNFKEQ. V trimming: 2 bases; J trimming: 5 bases; junction bases outside the gene matches: 5. This CDR3 is built from 15 residues. The CDR3 spells CASSQSLLAGDEQYF. The CDR3 DNA reads as TGTGCCAGCAGCCAAAGTCTACTAGCGGGGGACGAGCAGTACTTC.

This chain links TRBV2 with TRBJ1-6; 11 bases fit TRBD1. Germline CDR1 is SNHLY and CDR2 is FYNNEI. Germline trimming cut 6 bases from V and 8 bases from J; bases unmatched to any gene: 3. The CDR3 is 14 amino acids. DNA for the CDR3: TGTGCCAGCAGCCGGGACAGGGGGGATTCACCCCTCCACTTT. This sequence encodes CASSRDRGDSPLHF.

The CDR3 loop reads CASSFGGQLGYEQYF. CDR3 nucleotide sequence: TGTGCCAGCAGCTTCGGGGGACAGCTGGGCTACGAGCAGTACTTC. The chain carries TRBV13 and TRBJ2-7; possibly TRBD1 for D (7 bases). The CDR3 contains 15 residues. CDR1 PRHDT and CDR2 FYEKMQ come from the germline V gene (reference sequence). V lost 3 bases and J 3 bases, leaving 15 bases between the germline ends. The variable domain in full, completed from reference TRBV13 and TRBJ2-7, reads AAGVIQSPRHLIKEKRETATLKCYPIPRHDTVYWYQQGPGQDPQFLISFYEKMQSDKGSIPDRFSAQQFSDYHSELNMSSLELGDSALYFCASSFGGQLGYEQYFGPGTRLTVT.

CDR3 bases: TGTGCCAGCAGCCAAGTTACGGTGCGGGGGGCCTACCGTGAGCAGTTCTTC. Its protein is CASSQVTVRGAYREQFF. The V call is TRBV14, the J call TRBJ2-1, with 8 bases aligning to TRBD2. This CDR3 has 17 residues. With V trimmed by 1 base and J by 9 bases, 14 bases remained unmatched. Germline CDR1 is SGHDN and CDR2 is FVKESK.

J is TRBJ1-6 and V is TRBV11-2; the D gene is possibly TRBD1 (6 bases). Trimming removed 4 bases at V and 14 bases at J, with 30 bases between. The CDR3 contains 18 residues. Per germline, CDR1 SGHAT and CDR2 FQNNGV. The CDR3 nucleotides are TGTGCCAGCAGCTCAATCCTCCGAGGTGGCAGGGGACCCCGTACCCTCCACTTT. Protein sequence: CASSSILRGGRGPRTLHF. Combining the CDR3 with reference TRBV11-2 and TRBJ1-6 gives the whole variable domain EAGVAQSPRYKIIEKRQSVAFWCNPISGHATLYWYQQILGQGPKLLIQFQNNGVVDDSQLPKDRFSAERLKGVDSTLKIQPAKLEDSAVYLCASSSILRGGRGPRTLHFGNGTRLTVT.

The chain uses TRBV4-3 and TRBJ2-1, with D maybe TRBD2 (7 bases). Germline V gene data show CDR1 as LGHNA and CDR2 as YSLEER. The CDR3 is 19 amino acids. V was trimmed by 0 bases and J by 5 bases, leaving 23 bases between them. The CDR3 sequence is CASSQDPSYGGHDDNEQFF. CDR3 sequence (DNA): TGCGCCAGCAGCCAAGATCCCTCCTACGGGGGGCATGATGACAATGAGCAGTTCTTC.

The V and J genes are TRBV5-1 and TRBJ2-5; TRBD1 aligns across 7 bases. In germline, CDR1 is SGHRS, CDR2 YFSETQ. With V trimmed by 4 bases and J by 5 bases, 20 bases remained unmatched. The CDR3 spans 18 residues. DNA of the CDR3: TGCGCCAGCAGCCAGGCGACCCAGAGCCAGGGGGTTGGGGAGACCCAGTACTTC. This codes for CASSQATQSQGVGETQYF.

This clone was detected once. The chain couples TRBV7-2 to TRBJ2-2, with a possible D match to TRBD2 (7 bases). V was shortened by 1 base and J by 8 bases, with 20 bases between the two germline ends. Germline assignment: CDR1 SGHTA and CDR2 FQGNSA. The CDR3 contains 17 residues. The CDR3 nucleotides are TGTGCCAGCAGCTTAGAGTCCCCCGGGGGGCCTGGTGGGGAGCTGTTTTTT. Translated, it gives CASSLESPGGPGGELFF.

The V call is TRBV5-4, the J call TRBJ2-3; D is undetermined. From germline, CDR1 is SGHNT and CDR2 YYREEE (reference sequence). CDR3 length: 16 residues. Trimming left V 0 bases short and J 4 bases short, with 15 bases between. The CDR3 loop reads CASSLEPQRVADTQYF. Here the CDR3 DNA reads TGTGCCAGCAGCTTGGAACCCCAACGCGTGGCAGATACGCAGTATTTT.

This chain joins TRBV30 and TRBJ1-6; no clear D gene. CDR3 size: 16 residues. Germline V gene sequence: CDR1 GTSNPN, CDR2 SVGIG (reference sequence). V gave up 0 bases and J gave up 9 bases, with 18 bases separating them. Here the CDR3 DNA reads TGTGCCTGGAGTGTACGAATAGGCAGGAAGGCTTCACCCCTCCACTTT. Its protein product is CAWSVRIGRKASPLHF.